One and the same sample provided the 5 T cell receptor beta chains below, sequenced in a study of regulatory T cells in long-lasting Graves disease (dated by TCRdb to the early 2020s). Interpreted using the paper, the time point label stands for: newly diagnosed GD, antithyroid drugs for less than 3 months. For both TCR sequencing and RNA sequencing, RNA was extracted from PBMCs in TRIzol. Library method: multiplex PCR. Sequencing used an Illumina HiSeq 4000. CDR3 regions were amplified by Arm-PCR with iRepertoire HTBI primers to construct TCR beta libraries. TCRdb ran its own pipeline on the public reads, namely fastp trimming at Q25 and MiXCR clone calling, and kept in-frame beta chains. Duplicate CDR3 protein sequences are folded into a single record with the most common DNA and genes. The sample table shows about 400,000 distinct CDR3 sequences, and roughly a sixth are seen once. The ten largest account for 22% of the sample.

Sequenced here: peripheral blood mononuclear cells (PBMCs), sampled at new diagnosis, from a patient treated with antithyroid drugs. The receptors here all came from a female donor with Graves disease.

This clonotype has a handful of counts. The DNA of the CDR3 is TGTGCCACCAGTGATCCCCAGGGATATGGCTACACCTTC. Translated, it gives CATSDPQGYGYTF. J is TRBJ1-2 and V is TRBV24-1; weak D call: TRBD1 (5 bases). The germline V and J ends were trimmed by 3 bases and 5 bases, with 9 bases remaining between them. CDR1 KGHDR and CDR2 SFDVKD come from the germline V gene. The CDR3 totals 13 residues.

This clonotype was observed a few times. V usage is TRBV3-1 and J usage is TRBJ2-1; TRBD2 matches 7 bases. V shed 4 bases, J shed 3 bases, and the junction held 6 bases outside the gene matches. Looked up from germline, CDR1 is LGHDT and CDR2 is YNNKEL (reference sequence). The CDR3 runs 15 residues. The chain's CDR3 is CASSPGTNLYNEQFF. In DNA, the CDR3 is TGTGCCAGCAGCCCCGGGACTAACCTCTACAATGAGCAGTTCTTC.

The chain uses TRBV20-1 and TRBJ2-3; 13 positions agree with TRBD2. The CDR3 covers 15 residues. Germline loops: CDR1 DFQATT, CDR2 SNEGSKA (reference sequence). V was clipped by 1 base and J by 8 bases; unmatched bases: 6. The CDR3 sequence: CSARVRLAGGVTQYF. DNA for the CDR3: TGCAGTGCTAGAGTCCGACTAGCGGGAGGAGTTACGCAGTATTTT.

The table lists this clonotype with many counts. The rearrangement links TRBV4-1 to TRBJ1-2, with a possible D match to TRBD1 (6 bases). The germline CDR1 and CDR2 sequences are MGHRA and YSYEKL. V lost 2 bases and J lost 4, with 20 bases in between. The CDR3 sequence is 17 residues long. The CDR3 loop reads CASSQQGRSRRTYGYTF. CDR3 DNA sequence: TGCGCCAGCAGCCAACAGGGGCGTTCCCGGAGAACCTATGGCTACACCTTC.

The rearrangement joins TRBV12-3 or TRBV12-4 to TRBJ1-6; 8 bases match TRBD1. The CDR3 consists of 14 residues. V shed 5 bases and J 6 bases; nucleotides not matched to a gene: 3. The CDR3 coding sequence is TGTGCCAGCAGTGGGACAGGAGGTAATTCACCCCTCCACTTT. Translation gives CASSGTGGNSPLHF.